One sample yielded the 10 T cell receptor beta chains listed below, sequenced in a study of T cells in Graves' hyperthyroidism and ophthalmopathy. The CDR3 regions of TCR beta were amplified from RNA transcripts. TCR CDR3 underwent first-round RT-PCR with the HTBI primer set. TCRdb re-derived calls from the multiplex PCR reads in MiXCR, one entry per CDR3 protein. The sample includes a few hundred thousand distinct CDR3 sequences, about 43% of them seen just once. The sequenced material came from peripheral blood or thyroid tissue (not recorded which). The receptors were gathered from a young woman with Graves' hyperthyroidism.

The V and J genes are TRBV20-1 and TRBJ1-2; D call uncertain. V gave up 6 bases and J gave up 4 bases, with 15 bases separating them. From germline, CDR1 is DFQATT and CDR2 SNEGSKA (reference sequence). This CDR3 is built from 13 residues. The CDR3 sequence is CSALFSTTYGYTF. The DNA of the CDR3 is TGCAGTGCCCTTTTCTCGACCACCTATGGCTACACCTTC.

The V gene is TRBV29-1, the J gene TRBJ2-1; tentatively, D is TRBD1 (5 bases). Trimming cost V 3 bases and J 5 bases, with 8 bases left between them. There are 12 residues in the CDR3. The germline CDR1 and CDR2 sequences are SQVTM and ANQGSEA. The CDR3, as DNA: TGCAGCGTTGACACAGGTAACAATGAGCAGTTCTTC. Amino acids: CSVDTGNNEQFF.

On this clonotype itself: Relative to the germline gene, one junction end is altered; a read error may explain this. The chain combines TRBV7-8 with TRBJ2-7; no clear D. The germline V gene has CDR1 SGHVS and CDR2 FQNEAQ. This CDR3 comprises 12 residues. The CDR3 sequence is CANSRFAYEQYF. DNA for the CDR3: TGTGCCAACAGCCGCTTCGCGTACGAGCAGTACTTC.

This clonotype was seen repeatedly, ten times or more. V and J are TRBV9 and TRBJ2-5, with 9 positions matching TRBD1. Germline V gives CDR1 SGDLS, CDR2 YYNGEE. CDR3 length: 14 amino acids. Trimming removed 3 bases from V and 5 bases from J; junction bases left unmatched: 5. CDR3: CASSGDRVRETQYF. The CDR3 coding sequence is TGTGCCAGCAGCGGGGACAGGGTACGGGAGACCCAGTACTTC.

V and J are TRBV10-3 and TRBJ1-1, with TRBD1 identical over 7 bases. The CDR3 loop spans 15 amino acids. Trimming cost V 7 bases and J 0 bases; bases outside gene matches: 8. Germline lookup yields CDR1 ENHRY and CDR2 SYGVKD. The CDR3 DNA is TGTGCCATCACCCCGGGACAGTCCCTGAACACTGAAGCTTTCTTT. This encodes CAITPGQSLNTEAFF.

This clonotype came up once. The chain combines TRBV9 with TRBJ2-5, with 13 bases matching TRBD2. CDR3 length: 16 residues. Germline CDR1 and CDR2: SGDLS and YYNGEE. With V trimmed by 0 bases and J by 4 bases, 3 bases remained unmatched. The CDR3 region is CASSVAGLAGTETQYF. The DNA of the CDR3 is TGTGCCAGCAGCGTAGCGGGACTAGCGGGAACAGAGACCCAGTACTTC.

This clonotype was counted once. The V call is TRBV10-2, the J call TRBJ2-5, with D possibly being TRBD1 or TRBD2 (5 bases each). The CDR3 consists of 13 residues. CDR1 is WSHSY, CDR2 SAAADI, per germline. V gave up 7 bases and J gave up 5 bases, with 14 bases separating them. The CDR3 DNA reads as TGCGCCAGCACGGGAAGGGGTAGGGAGACCCAGTACTTC. It yields the protein CASTGRGRETQYF.

The J gene is TRBJ2-5, the V gene TRBV7-9, with D perhaps TRBD1 or TRBD2 (5 bases each). Per germline, CDR1 SEHNR and CDR2 FQNEAQ (reference sequence). The CDR3 has 10 residues. The V gene lost 8 bases and the J gene lost 4 bases, with 5 bases spanning the gap. The CDR3 loop is CASGTETQYF. In nucleotides, the CDR3 is TGTGCCAGCGGGACAGAGACCCAGTACTTC.

This chain connects TRBV29-1 to TRBJ2-5; 8 nucleotides align to TRBD2. This CDR3 is built from 14 residues. Germline V lookup: CDR1 SQVTM, CDR2 ANQGSEA. The ends lost 6 bases at V and 2 bases at J; junction bases unmatched: 8. In DNA form, the CDR3 reads TGCAGCGTAAGGGGGACTAGTGATCAAGAGACCCAGTACTTC. Amino acid sequence: CSVRGTSDQETQYF.

This clonotype was seen a handful of times. The V call is TRBV12-3 or TRBV12-4, the J call TRBJ2-2; D is ambiguous. The CDR3 extends over 13 amino acids. Trimming pared 6 bases from V and 7 bases from J, leaving 12 bases between. Written as DNA, the CDR3 is TGTGCCAGCAGCCAAGGGCGGAGCGGGGAGCTGTTTTTT. Its translation is CASSQGRSGELFF.